What follows is one T cell receptor (beta chain) and its context. TCRdb's copy holds only in-frame clones and misses some; the assay was immunoSEQ multiplex PCR. In the table there are 190,000 or so clones, approximately 85% of which are singletons. This specimen belongs to a study of blood T cell repertoires in COVID-19. Study as a whole: Sample material is recorded as cDNA or gDNA derived from T cells, B-cell-depleted T cells, or PBMCs.

Adults between roughly 18 and 95 years of age took part from 20 to 25 US areas. The germline gives CDR1 MDHEN, CDR2 SYDVKM. CDR3 length equals 16 residues. Trimming pared 7 bases from V and 6 bases from J, leaving 22 bases between. The J gene is TRBJ1-5, the V gene TRBV28, with unresolved D. This receptor was taken from a woman in her twenties or thirties who had recovered from COVID-19. Sequenced: PBMCs or T cells enriched from blood (not recorded which). The CDR3 here is CASNLRPPGMGQPQHF. The CDR3 DNA reads TGTGCCAGCAATCTTAGGCCACCCGGGATGGGTCAGCCCCAGCATTTT.